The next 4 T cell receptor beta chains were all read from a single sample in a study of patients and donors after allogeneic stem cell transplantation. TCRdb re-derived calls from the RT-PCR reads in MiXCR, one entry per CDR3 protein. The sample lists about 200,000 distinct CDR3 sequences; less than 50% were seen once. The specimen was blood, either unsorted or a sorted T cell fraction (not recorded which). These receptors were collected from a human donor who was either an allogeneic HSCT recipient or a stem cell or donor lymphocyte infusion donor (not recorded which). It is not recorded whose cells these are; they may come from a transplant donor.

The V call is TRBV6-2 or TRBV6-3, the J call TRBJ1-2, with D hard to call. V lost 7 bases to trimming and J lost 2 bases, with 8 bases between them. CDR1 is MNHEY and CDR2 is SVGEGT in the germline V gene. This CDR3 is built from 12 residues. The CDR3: CASKEWNYGYTF. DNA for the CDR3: TGTGCCAGCAAGGAGTGGAACTATGGCTACACCTTC.

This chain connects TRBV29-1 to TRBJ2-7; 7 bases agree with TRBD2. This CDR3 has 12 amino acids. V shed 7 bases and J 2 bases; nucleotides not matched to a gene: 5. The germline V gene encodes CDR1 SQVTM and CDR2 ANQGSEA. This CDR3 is CSAKRGTYEQYF. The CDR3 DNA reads TGCAGCGCGAAGCGGGGTACCTACGAGCAGTACTTC.

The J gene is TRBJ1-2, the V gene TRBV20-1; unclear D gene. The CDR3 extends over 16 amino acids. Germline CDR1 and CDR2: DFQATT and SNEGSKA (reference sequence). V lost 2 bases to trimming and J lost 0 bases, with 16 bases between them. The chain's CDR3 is CSARRAALDPNYGYTF. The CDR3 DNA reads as TGCAGTGCTAGACGGGCAGCCCTAGATCCTAACTATGGCTACACCTTC.

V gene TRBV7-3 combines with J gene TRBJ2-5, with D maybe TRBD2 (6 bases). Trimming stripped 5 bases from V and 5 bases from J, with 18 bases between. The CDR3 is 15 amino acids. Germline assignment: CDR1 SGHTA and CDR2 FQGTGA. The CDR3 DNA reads TGTGCCAGCAGCATGGAGGGGAAGGCCCTGGAGACCCAGTACTTC. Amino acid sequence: CASSMEGKALETQYF.